Listed below are T cell receptor beta chains from one sample, sequenced in a study of vaccination effects on CD4 cells after COVID-19. Some clones are missing from TCRdb's copy, which holds only in-frame ones; the method was immunoSEQ multiplex PCR. The sample includes approximately 15,000 clones, around 79% of them seen just once. Their specific antigens are unknown. The input for sequencing was CD4+ T cells from PBMCs cultured with HCoV-NL63 spike peptides, taken after COVID-19 vaccination. The source is a human donor who had a prior SARS-CoV-2 infection. The CDR3 runs from the conserved cysteine through the conserved F or W. The D gene is left open where the match is weak. Clone size is stated in some rows and not others, as once, few, many or a class when expanded.

clone_size | d_call | j_call | v_call | cdr3_nt | cdr3_aa
few | - | TRBJ1-2 | TRBV11-3 | TGTGCCAGCAGCTGGGCTAACTATGGCTACACCTTC | CASSWANYGYTF
few | TRBD2 | TRBJ2-2 | TRBV7-3 | TGTGCCAGCAGCCCAACTAGCGGGGGGGTCACCGGGGAGCTGTTTTTT | CASSPTSGGVTGELFF
- | - | TRBJ1-1 | TRBV7-7 | TGTGCTAGCAGCTTGGGAATGAACACTGAAGCTTTCTTT | CASSLGMNTEAFF
- | TRBD2 | TRBJ2-1 | TRBV19 | TGTGCCAGTAGTCTACAAGCGGGGGCCATAAAGCAGTTCTTC | CASSLQAGAIKQFF
- | TRBD2 | TRBJ2-1 | TRBV5-4 | TGTGCCAGCAGCTTTTCGGGGGGGAGTTACAATGAGCAGTTCTTC | CASSFSGGSYNEQFF
- | - | TRBJ2-2 | TRBV10-3 | TGTGCCATCAGTGAGCGGGGTACCGACACCGGGGAGCTGTTTTTT | CAISERGTDTGELFF
- | - | TRBJ2-7 | TRBV5-6 | TGTGCCAGCAGCCGGGTGGCTACCTCGACCTACGAGCAGTACTTC | CASSRVATSTYEQYF
once | - | TRBJ1-4 | TRBV29-1 | TGCAGCGTACACCTACAGGGACGTAATGAAAAACTGTTTTTT | CSVHLQGRNEKLFF
- | TRBD1 | TRBJ2-7 | TRBV6-6 | TGTGCCAGCAGTGGGACAGGGTATGATTCCTACGAGCAGTACTTC | CASSGTGYDSYEQYF
- | - | TRBJ1-6 | TRBV3-1/TRBV3-2 | TGTGCCAGCTTCGGCAGTTCGGCGGGGCCCTCCTATAATTCACCCCTCCACTTT | CASFGSSAGPSYNSPLHF
- | - | TRBJ1-5 | TRBV18 | TGTGCCAGCTCACAGCCGGCAGGGACGAAGCAGCCCCAGCATTTT | CASSQPAGTKQPQHF
- | - | TRBJ2-2 | TRBV7-2 | TGTGCCAGCAGCTTCCTACCGGGACTTAGGGCGGGGGAGCTGTTTTTT | CASSFLPGLRAGELFF
- | - | TRBJ1-3 | TRBV12-3/TRBV12-4 | TGTGCCAGCAGTGTCACCACCATATATTTT | CASSVTTIYF
few | - | TRBJ2-5 | TRBV7-2 | TGTGCCAGCAGCTTAGACCAAGAGACCCAGTACTTC | CASSLDQETQYF
once | - | TRBJ1-5 | TRBV5-6 | TGTGCCAGCAGCTCACCGGAACGGGGGAGCAATCAGCCCCAGCATTTT | CASSSPERGSNQPQHF
- | - | TRBJ2-2 | TRBV18 | TGTGCCAGTTCCCGAAATCGGCAGGGGAACACCGGGGAGCTGTTTTTT | CASSRNRQGNTGELFF
- | - | TRBJ1-1 | TRBV5-1 | TGCGCCAGCAGCTTGGTCCAGGGCAACACTGAAGCTTTCTTT | CASSLVQGNTEAFF
- | - | TRBJ1-1 | TRBV19 | TGTGCCAGTAGTATTCTCCTGCGGCAGCCTTTTGAAGCTTTCTTT | CASSILLRQPFEAFF
- | - | TRBJ2-1 | TRBV11-3 | TGTGCCAGCAGCTTAATCCCTCGGGCAGCAACAAGAGGCTCCTACAATGAGCAGTTCTTC | CASSLIPRAATRGSYNEQFF
few | - | TRBJ1-1 | TRBV4-1 | TGCGCCAGCAGCCAAGATGTTTCGGGGTACGCTACGGGCTTCTTT | CASSQDVSGYATGFF
- | TRBD1 | TRBJ2-1 | TRBV9 | TGTGCCAGCAGCGGGACAGGGAGCTCCTACAATGAGCAGTTCTTC | CASSGTGSSYNEQFF
- | TRBD2 | TRBJ2-3 | TRBV29-1 | TGCAGCGTTGTTGTGGCTAGCGGGAGCCGGGGCACAGATACGCAGTATTTT | CSVVVASGSRGTDTQYF
- | - | TRBJ2-1 | TRBV21-1 | TGTGCCAGCAGCAAAGCTGAGCGCGGGATACACTCCTACAATGAGCAGTTCTTC | CASSKAERGIHSYNEQFF
- | - | TRBJ2-3 | TRBV3-1/TRBV3-2 | TGTGCCAGCAGCCAAACTCAGCGATCGCAGTATTTT | CASSQTQRSQYF
- | - | TRBJ2-3 | TRBV3-1/TRBV3-2 | TGTGCCAGCAGCCAAGATCTGTTTGGGGGAGATACGCAGTATTTT | CASSQDLFGGDTQYF
- | - | TRBJ2-2 | TRBV5-1 | TGCGCCAGCAGCCCCCGGGTCGGGGACACCGGGGAGCTGTTTTTT | CASSPRVGDTGELFF
- | - | TRBJ2-5 | TRBV28 | TGTGCCAGCAGTTCCCCACAGCTCCGAGAGACCCAGTACTTC | CASSSPQLRETQYF
- | TRBD1 | TRBJ2-7 | TRBV25-1 | TGTGCCAGCAGTGAACTGGGGACAGGAACCTACGAGCAGTACTTC | CASSELGTGTYEQYF
- | TRBD2 | TRBJ2-7 | TRBV13 | TGTGCCAGCAGCTCCCGGACCGGGACTAGCGGGCGCTCCTACGAGCAGTACTTC | CASSSRTGTSGRSYEQYF
- | - | TRBJ2-1 | TRBV20-1 | TGCAGCCCCGCGGGGCCAGATGAGCAGTTCTTC | CSPAGPDEQFF
- | - | TRBJ2-2 | TRBV5-4 | TGTGCCAGCAGCCCAGCGGGCACGAACACCGGGGAGCTGTTTTTT | CASSPAGTNTGELFF
- | - | TRBJ1-1 | TRBV4-2 | TGTGCCAGCAGCATACTGGACGGGAACACTGAAGCTTTCTTT | CASSILDGNTEAFF
- | TRBD1 | TRBJ1-2 | TRBV6-5 | TGTGCCAGCAGTTACTCGCGGACAGGGGGCAACTATGGCTACACCTTC | CASSYSRTGGNYGYTF
few | - | TRBJ2-7 | TRBV7-9 | TGTGCCAGCAGCCCCACAGGGTACCACGAGCAGTACTTC | CASSPTGYHEQYF
- | - | TRBJ2-2 | TRBV5-6 | TGTGCCAGCAGCTACTCTTTCCTCACCGGGGAGCTGTTTTTT | CASSYSFLTGELFF
- | TRBD1 | TRBJ1-2 | TRBV14 | TGTGCCAGCAGCCAAGATCTACAGGGGGGGATCACCTTC | CASSQDLQGGITF